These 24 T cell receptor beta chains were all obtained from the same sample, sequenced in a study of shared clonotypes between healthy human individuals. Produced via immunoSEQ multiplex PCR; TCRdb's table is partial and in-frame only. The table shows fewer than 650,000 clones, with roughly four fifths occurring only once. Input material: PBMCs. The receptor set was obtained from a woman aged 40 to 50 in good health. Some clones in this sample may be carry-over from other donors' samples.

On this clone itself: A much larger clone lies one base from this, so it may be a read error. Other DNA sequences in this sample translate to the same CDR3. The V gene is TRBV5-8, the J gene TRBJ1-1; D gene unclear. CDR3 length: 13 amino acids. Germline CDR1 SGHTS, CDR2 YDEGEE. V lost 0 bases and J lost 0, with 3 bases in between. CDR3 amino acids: CASSLGLNTEAFF. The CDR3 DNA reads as TGTGCCAGCAGCTTGGGGCTGAACACTGAAGCTTTCTTT.

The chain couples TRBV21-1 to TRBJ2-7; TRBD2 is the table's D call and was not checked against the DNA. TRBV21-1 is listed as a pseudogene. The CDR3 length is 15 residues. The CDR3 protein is CASSKAGGFPYEQYF. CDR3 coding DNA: TGTGCCAGCAGCAAAGCCGGAGGGTTCCCCTACGAGCAGTACTTC.

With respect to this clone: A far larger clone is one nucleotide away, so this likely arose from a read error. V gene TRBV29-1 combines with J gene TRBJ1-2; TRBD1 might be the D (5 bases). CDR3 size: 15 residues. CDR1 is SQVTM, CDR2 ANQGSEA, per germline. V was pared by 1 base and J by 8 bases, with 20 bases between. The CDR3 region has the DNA TGCAGCGTTGAAGCGTGGCAAGGGGTTGTAGGGGGCTACACCTTC. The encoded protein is CSVEAWQGVVGGYTF.

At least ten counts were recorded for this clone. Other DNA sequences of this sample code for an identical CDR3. The CDR3 loop reads CALALDQIVAYEQYF. DNA of the CDR3: TGTGCCTTAGCCTTGGACCAGATAGTGGCCTACGAGCAGTACTTC. The genes are TRBV30 and TRBJ2-7; D not certain. Germline loops: CDR1 GTSNPN, CDR2 SVGIG (reference sequence). CDR3 length equals 15 residues. Trimming pared 7 bases from V and 2 bases from J, leaving 21 bases between.

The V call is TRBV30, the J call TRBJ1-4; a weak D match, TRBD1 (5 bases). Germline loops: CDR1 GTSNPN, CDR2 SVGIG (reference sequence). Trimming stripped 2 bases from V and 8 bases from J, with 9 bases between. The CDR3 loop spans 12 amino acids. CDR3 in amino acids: CAWSRDVEKLFF. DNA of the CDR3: TGTGCCTGGAGTAGGGACGTCGAAAAACTGTTTTTT.

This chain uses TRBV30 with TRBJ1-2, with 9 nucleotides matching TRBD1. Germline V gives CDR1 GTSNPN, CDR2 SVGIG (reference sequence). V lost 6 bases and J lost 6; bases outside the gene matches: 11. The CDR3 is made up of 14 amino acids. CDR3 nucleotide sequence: TGTGCCTGTACGGCAAAGACAGGGGGGCATGGCTACACCTTC. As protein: CACTAKTGGHGYTF.

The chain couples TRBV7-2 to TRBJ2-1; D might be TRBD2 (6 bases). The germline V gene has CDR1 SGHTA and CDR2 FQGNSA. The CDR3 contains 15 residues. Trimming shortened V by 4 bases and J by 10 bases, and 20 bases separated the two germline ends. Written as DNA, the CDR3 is TGTGCCAGCAGCTCACTTCTCGGGGGAGTATCCGAGCAGTTCTTC. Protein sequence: CASSSLLGGVSEQFF.

CDR3 protein: CASSFGRGETQYF. CDR3 DNA: TGTGCCAGCAGTTTCGGCAGGGGCGAGACCCAGTACTTC. The chain uses TRBV27 and TRBJ2-5, with a tentative D call TRBD1 (6 bases). CDR1 and CDR2 (germline): MNHEY, SMNVEV (reference sequence). This CDR3 region has 13 residues. The V gene lost 3 bases and the J gene lost 5 bases, with 10 bases spanning the gap.

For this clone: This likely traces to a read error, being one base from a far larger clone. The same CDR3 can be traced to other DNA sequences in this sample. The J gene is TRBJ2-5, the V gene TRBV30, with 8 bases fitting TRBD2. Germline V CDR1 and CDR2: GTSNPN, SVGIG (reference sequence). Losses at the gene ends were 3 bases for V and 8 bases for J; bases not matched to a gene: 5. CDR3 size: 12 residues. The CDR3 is CAWSPGGETQYF. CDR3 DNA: TGTGCCTGGAGCCCCGGGGGGGAAACCCAGTACTTC.

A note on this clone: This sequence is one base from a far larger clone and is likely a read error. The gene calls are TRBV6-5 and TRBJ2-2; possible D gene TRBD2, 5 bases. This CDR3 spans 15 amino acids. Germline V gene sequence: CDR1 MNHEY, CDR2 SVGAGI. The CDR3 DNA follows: TGTGCCAGCAGTTACTCGACGGTGAACACCGGGGAGCCGTTTTTT. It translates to CASSYSTVNTGEPFF.

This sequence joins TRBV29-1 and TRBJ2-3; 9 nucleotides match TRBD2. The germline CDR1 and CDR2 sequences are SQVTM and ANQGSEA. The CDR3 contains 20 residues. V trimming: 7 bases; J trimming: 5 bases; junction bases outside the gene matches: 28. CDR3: CSAVPWDRALAGKSIDTQYF. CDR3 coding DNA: TGCAGCGCCGTACCCTGGGACAGAGCGCTAGCGGGAAAAAGTATAGATACGCAGTATTTT.

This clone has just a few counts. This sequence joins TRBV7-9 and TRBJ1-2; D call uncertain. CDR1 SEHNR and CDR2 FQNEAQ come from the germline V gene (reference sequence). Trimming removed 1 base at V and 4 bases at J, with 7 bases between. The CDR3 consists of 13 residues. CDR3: CASSLGRTYGYTF. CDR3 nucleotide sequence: TGTGCCAGCAGCTTAGGACGGACCTATGGCTACACCTTC.

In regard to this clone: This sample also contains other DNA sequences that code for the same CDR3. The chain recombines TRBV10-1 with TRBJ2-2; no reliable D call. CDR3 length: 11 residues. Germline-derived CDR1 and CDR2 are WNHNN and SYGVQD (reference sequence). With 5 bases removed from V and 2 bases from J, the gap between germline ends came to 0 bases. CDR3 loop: CASSNTGELFF. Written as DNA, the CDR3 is TGCGCCAGCAGTAACACCGGGGAGCTGTTTTTT.

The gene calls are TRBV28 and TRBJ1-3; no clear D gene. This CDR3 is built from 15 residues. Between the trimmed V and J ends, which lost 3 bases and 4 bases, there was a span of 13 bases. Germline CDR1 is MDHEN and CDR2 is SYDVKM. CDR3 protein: CASSFGVSGGNTIYF. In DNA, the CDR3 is TGTGCCAGCAGTTTCGGGGTCTCAGGAGGAAACACCATATATTTT.

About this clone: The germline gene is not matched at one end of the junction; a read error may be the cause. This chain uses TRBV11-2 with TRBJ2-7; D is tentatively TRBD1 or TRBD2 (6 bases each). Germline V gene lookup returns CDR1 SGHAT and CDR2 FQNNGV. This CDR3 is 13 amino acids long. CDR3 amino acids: CASSLEGGSGRHF. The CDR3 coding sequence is TGTGCCAGCAGCTTGGAAGGGGGGTCTGGTAGGCACTTC.

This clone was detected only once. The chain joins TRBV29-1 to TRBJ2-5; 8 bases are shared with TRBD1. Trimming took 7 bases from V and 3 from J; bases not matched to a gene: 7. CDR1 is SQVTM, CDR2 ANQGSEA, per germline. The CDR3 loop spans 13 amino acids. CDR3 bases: TGCAGCGCCACACTGACAGGGGAAGAGACCCAGTACTTC. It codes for CSATLTGEETQYF.

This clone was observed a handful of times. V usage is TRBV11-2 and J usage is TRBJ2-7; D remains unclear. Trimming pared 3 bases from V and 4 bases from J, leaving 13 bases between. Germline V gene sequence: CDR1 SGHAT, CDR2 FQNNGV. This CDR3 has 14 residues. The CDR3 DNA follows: TGTGCCAGCAGCTTTAGCACCACGGAGTACGAGCAGTACTTC. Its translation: CASSFSTTEYEQYF.

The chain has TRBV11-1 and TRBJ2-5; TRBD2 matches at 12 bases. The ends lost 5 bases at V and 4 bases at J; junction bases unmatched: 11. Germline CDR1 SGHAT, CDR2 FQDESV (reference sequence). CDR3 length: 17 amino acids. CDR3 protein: CASSLRTSGIFRETQYF. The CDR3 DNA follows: TGTGCCAGCAGCCTCAGGACTAGCGGGATATTCAGAGAGACCCAGTACTTC. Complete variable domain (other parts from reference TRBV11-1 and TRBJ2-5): EAEVAQSPRYKITEKSQAVAFWCDPISGHATLYWYRQILGQGPELLVQFQDESVVDDSQLPKDRFSAERLKGVDSTLKIQPAELGDSAMYLCASSLRTSGIFRETQYFGPGTRLLVL.

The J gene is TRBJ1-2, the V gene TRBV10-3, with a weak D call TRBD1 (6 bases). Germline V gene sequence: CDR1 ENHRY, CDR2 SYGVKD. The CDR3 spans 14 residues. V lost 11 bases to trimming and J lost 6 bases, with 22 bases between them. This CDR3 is CAASPLQGLDGYTF. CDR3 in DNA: TGTGCCGCATCACCATTACAGGGTCTGGATGGCTACACCTTC.

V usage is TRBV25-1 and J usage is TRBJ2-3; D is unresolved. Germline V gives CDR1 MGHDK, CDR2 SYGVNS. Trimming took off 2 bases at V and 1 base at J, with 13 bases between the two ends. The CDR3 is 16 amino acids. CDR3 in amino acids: CASSEPGFQGTDTQYF. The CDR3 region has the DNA TGTGCCAGCAGTGAACCGGGTTTTCAGGGCACAGATACGCAGTATTTT.

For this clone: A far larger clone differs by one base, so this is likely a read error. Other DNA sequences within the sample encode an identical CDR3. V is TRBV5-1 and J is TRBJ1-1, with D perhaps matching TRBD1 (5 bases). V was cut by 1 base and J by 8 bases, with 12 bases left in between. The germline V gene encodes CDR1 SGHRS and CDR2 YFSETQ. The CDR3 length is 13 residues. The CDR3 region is CASSLQGAPEAFF. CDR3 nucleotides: TGCGCCAGCAGCTTGCAGGGTGCGCCCGAAGCTTTCTTT.

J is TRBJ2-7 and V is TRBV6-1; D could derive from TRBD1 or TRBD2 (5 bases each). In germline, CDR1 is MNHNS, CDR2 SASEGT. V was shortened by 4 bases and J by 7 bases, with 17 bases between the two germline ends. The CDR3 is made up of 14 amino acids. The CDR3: CASSVDRGAQEQYF. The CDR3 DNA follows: TGTGCCAGCAGTGTAGACAGAGGGGCGCAGGAGCAGTACTTC.

This CDR3 is CASSYSDTLNTEAFF. The DNA of the CDR3 is TGTGCCAGCAGTTACTCGGACACCCTGAACACTGAAGCTTTCTTT. This chain links TRBV6-5 with TRBJ1-1; D might be TRBD1 (5 bases). In germline, CDR1 is MNHEY, CDR2 SVGAGI. Deletions cut 0 bases from V and 0 bases from J, with 8 bases between. The CDR3 sequence is 15 residues long.

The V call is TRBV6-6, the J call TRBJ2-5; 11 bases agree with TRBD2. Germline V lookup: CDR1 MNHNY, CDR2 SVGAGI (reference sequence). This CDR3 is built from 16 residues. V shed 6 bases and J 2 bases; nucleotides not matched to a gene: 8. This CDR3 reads CASSSPTSGAQETQYF. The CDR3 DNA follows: TGTGCCAGCAGCTCTCCGACTAGCGGGGCACAAGAGACCCAGTACTTC.